This TCR beta chain derives from a study of response to subunit inactivated influenza vaccine. Study-wide points: Each seasonal influenza vaccination, the authors suggested, recruits few new T cells.

The V and J ends lost 5 bases and 2 bases, in that order; junction bases with no gene match: 5. The CDR3 sequence is 14 residues long. Germline assignment: CDR1 SQVTM and CDR2 ANQGSEA. At least ten counts were recorded for this clonotype. Its antigen is still unknown. TCRdb passed the RT-PCR reads through MiXCR, listing each CDR3 protein once. The data contain 610,000 or so distinct CDR3 sequences, around 13% of them singletons. The chain carries TRBV29-1 and TRBJ2-1, with 8 bases lining up with TRBD2. This specimen was PBMCs from blood, taken 11 to 12 days after vaccination. This clonotype was sampled from a man aged 45 to 65 who received an inactivated influenza vaccine. The CDR3 DNA reads as TGCAGCGTTCCGATAGCGGGAACCTACAATGAGCAGTTCTTC. As protein: CSVPIAGTYNEQFF.